The rows below give T cell receptor beta chains drawn from one sample of a study of early T cells in non-severe SARS-CoV-2 infection. TCRdb reprocessed the 5' RACE reads with MiXCR, giving one entry per CDR3 protein. The profile shows about 59,000 distinct CDR3 sequences, less than 14% of them singletons. Sample: whole blood. The receptors were sampled from an adult who was a healthcare worker with PCR-confirmed SARS-CoV-2 infection or an uninfected control (not recorded which). CDR3s include the opening cysteine and the closing phenylalanine or tryptophan. Each record gives: D gene, clone size, V gene, J gene, CDR3 protein, CDR3 DNA. The D gene is left open where the match is weak. Clone size is not always given. Where it is, it says once, few, many or a class for expanded clones.

>NA|once|TRBV5-1|TRBJ2-7
CASSPEVGQGGVEQYF
TGCGCCAGCAGCCCTGAAGTAGGACAGGGAGGGGTCGAGCAGTACTTC
>NA|many|TRBV20-1|TRBJ1-1
CSASWDTEAFF
TGCAGTGCTAGTTGGGACACTGAAGCTTTCTTT
>NA|many|TRBV5-5|TRBJ1-2
CASSLVKQGRHGYTF
TGTGCCAGCAGCTTGGTTAAACAGGGTCGTCATGGCTACACCTTC
>NA|few|TRBV30|TRBJ2-5
CAWRRRPVQETQYF
TGTGCCTGGAGACGCCGTCCAGTCCAAGAGACCCAGTACTTC
>TRBD1|many|TRBV18|TRBJ2-3
CASSPLQGAYTDTQYF
TGTGCCAGCTCCCCGCTACAGGGGGCATACACAGATACGCAGTATTTT
>NA|many|TRBV20-1|TRBJ2-7
CSADEGRSYEQYF
TGCAGTGCCGACGAGGGGAGGTCCTACGAGCAGTACTTC
>TRBD1|many|TRBV6-5|TRBJ1-6
CASTRDRVRSPLHF
TGTGCCAGCACTCGCGACAGGGTTCGGTCACCCCTCCACTTT
>NA|few|TRBV5-1|TRBJ2-3
CASSLEAASTDTQYF
TGCGCCAGCAGCTTGGAGGCAGCAAGTACAGATACGCAGTATTTT
>TRBD1|many|TRBV6-2/TRBV6-3|TRBJ1-2
CASSYAGQDVRGYTF
TGTGCCAGCAGTTACGCTGGACAGGATGTGCGTGGCTACACCTTC
>NA|many|TRBV5-6|TRBJ2-5
CASSLVQAGTQYF
TGTGCCAGCAGCTTGGTACAGGCGGGGACCCAGTACTTC
>NA|NA|TRBV7-2|TRBJ2-3
CASSPFFTDTQYF
TGTGCCAGCAGCCCATTCTTCACAGATACGCAGTATTTT
>NA|few|TRBV30|TRBJ2-3
CAWTVGGRATQYF
TGTGCCTGGACGGTCGGGGGGCGTGCTACGCAGTATTTT
>NA|many|TRBV5-1|TRBJ2-3
CASSLEAAETDTQYF
TGCGCCAGCAGCTTGGAGGCAGCGGAGACAGATACGCAGTATTTT
>NA|NA|TRBV9|TRBJ1-6
CASSAPGSYNSPLHF
TGTGCCAGCAGCGCTCCTGGCAGCTACAATTCACCCCTCCACTTT
>TRBD1|NA|TRBV20-1|TRBJ2-2
CSAYRQGNTGELFF
TGCAGTGCTTACCGACAGGGTAACACCGGGGAGCTGTTTTTT
>NA|NA|TRBV6-5|TRBJ2-1
CASSGFGLSNEQFF
TGTGCCAGCAGTGGGTTCGGCCTCTCCAATGAGCAGTTCTTC
>NA|many|TRBV5-1|TRBJ1-4
CASSPGHSNEKLFF
TGCGCCAGCAGCCCGGGACATTCTAATGAAAAACTGTTTTTT
>TRBD1|NA|TRBV6-1|TRBJ1-4
CASREDRGGEKLFF
TGTGCCAGCAGGGAGGACAGGGGAGGGGAAAAACTGTTTTTT
>NA|many|TRBV20-1|TRBJ2-7
CSASPSERGAYEQYF
TGCAGTGCTAGTCCCTCGGAACGAGGGGCCTACGAGCAGTACTTC
>NA|many|TRBV27|TRBJ2-2
CASSRQAFRGELFF
TGTGCCAGCAGCCGACAGGCCTTCCGCGGGGAGCTGTTTTTT
>NA|NA|TRBV20-1|TRBJ2-1
CSVPTRHNNEQFF
TGCAGTGTCCCGACTAGGCACAACAATGAGCAGTTCTTC
>NA|NA|TRBV11-2|TRBJ2-2
CASSTTRGMNGELFF
TGTGCCAGCAGCACCACCCGCGGGATGAACGGGGAGCTGTTTTTT
>NA|NA|TRBV7-9|TRBJ2-2
CASSFRGGGTGELFF
TGTGCCAGCAGCTTCCGAGGTGGCGGCACCGGGGAGCTGTTTTTT
>NA|many|TRBV21-1|TRBJ2-3
CASYGTGNTDTQYF
TGTGCCAGCTACGGGACAGGGAACACAGATACGCAGTATTTT
>NA|few|TRBV30|TRBJ2-5
CAWSVRRLRETQYF
TGTGCCTGGAGTGTACGTAGGCTTCGAGAGACCCAGTACTTC
>TRBD1|many|TRBV5-1|TRBJ2-7
CASSLNAEGQQDF
TGCGCCAGCAGCTTGAACGCCGAGGGACAGCAAGACTTC
>NA|NA|TRBV7-9|TRBJ2-2
CASSLVGGGNTGELFF
TGTGCCAGCAGCTTAGTCGGCGGGGGCAACACCGGGGAGCTGTTTTTT
>TRBD2|many|TRBV9|TRBJ2-3
CASSQGLAGAADTQYF
TGTGCCAGCAGCCAAGGACTAGCGGGGGCGGCAGATACGCAGTATTTT
>TRBD1|NA|TRBV10-3|TRBJ1-5
CAISAKDRASNQPQHF
TGTGCCATCAGTGCCAAGGACAGGGCGAGCAATCAGCCCCAGCATTTT
>NA|many|TRBV7-9|TRBJ2-7
CASSSRTAPFEQYF
TGTGCCAGCAGCTCACGGACAGCGCCCTTCGAGCAGTACTTC
>NA|many|TRBV2|TRBJ1-1
CASGGGVAFF
TGTGCCAGCGGAGGGGGAGTGGCTTTCTTT
>TRBD1|NA|TRBV12-3/TRBV12-4|TRBJ2-1
CASSQDRVRSYNEQFF
TGTGCCAGCAGCCAGGACAGGGTGAGGTCCTACAATGAGCAGTTCTTC
>NA|many|TRBV7-9|TRBJ2-7
CASSVTGPRYEQYF
TGTGCCAGCAGCGTAACAGGGCCGCGGTACGAGCAGTACTTC
>TRBD2|NA|TRBV7-6|TRBJ2-7
CASSPRTSGGYEQYF
TGTGCCAGCAGCCCTCGGACTAGCGGGGGCTACGAGCAGTACTTC
>NA|many|TRBV20-1|TRBJ2-7
CSASTVYEQYF
TGCAGTGCCTCGACGGTCTACGAGCAGTACTTC
>TRBD1|many|TRBV28|TRBJ2-1
CASSEQGASYNEQFF
TGTGCCAGCAGTGAACAGGGGGCCTCCTACAATGAGCAGTTCTTC
>TRBD2|NA|TRBV20-1|TRBJ2-3
CSAAPGLAGGLAAQYF
TGCAGTGCCGCCCCCGGACTAGCGGGGGGACTCGCGGCGCAGTATTTT
>NA|NA|TRBV25-1|TRBJ2-5
CASSESPEQPTGFAETQYF
TGTGCCAGCAGTGAGTCCCCCGAACAACCAACAGGGTTTGCGGAGACCCAGTACTTC
>NA|many|TRBV19|TRBJ2-7
CASSKELWTSYEQYF
TGTGCCAGTAGTAAAGAACTCTGGACCTCCTACGAGCAGTACTTC
>TRBD2|many|TRBV4-3|TRBJ2-5
CASSQDRLAGGWETQYF
TGCGCCAGCAGCCAAGATCGGCTAGCGGGGGGTTGGGAGACCCAGTACTTC
>NA|many|TRBV5-1|TRBJ1-6
CASSLLGGTYNSPLHF
TGCGCCAGCTCCTTACTCGGGGGAACCTATAATTCACCCCTCCACTTT
>TRBD2|many|TRBV24-1|TRBJ2-1
CATSDSSGVAYNEQFF
TGTGCCACCAGTGATTCTAGCGGGGTTGCCTACAATGAGCAGTTCTTC
>NA|many|TRBV5-1|TRBJ1-1
CASSPDRVNTEAFF
TGCGCCAGCAGCCCAGACAGAGTGAACACTGAAGCTTTCTTT
>NA|many|TRBV19|TRBJ1-6
CASSLGGRSYNSPLHF
TGTGCCAGTAGTTTAGGGGGTCGCTCCTATAATTCACCCCTCCACTTT
>NA|NA|TRBV4-2|TRBJ2-5
CASSQGASQETQYF
TGTGCCAGCAGCCAAGGGGCTAGCCAAGAGACCCAGTACTTC
>NA|few|TRBV20-1|TRBJ2-7
CSARGWGNSYEQYF
TGCAGTGCTAGAGGGTGGGGCAACTCCTACGAGCAGTACTTC